These 28 T cell receptor beta chains share one sample of origin, sequenced in a study of cytomegalovirus exposure and HLA in healthy donors. PCR used 60 Vbeta primers and 13 Jbeta primers. Libraries were prepared by immunoSEQ multiplex PCR; TCRdb keeps only in-frame clonotypes and omits some of them. The table has 150,000 to 200,000 clones, around 79% seen once. Sequencing was carried out using PBMCs. The receptors were gathered from a woman in her 40s in good health and CMV-seronegative.

The V gene is TRBV7-2, the J gene TRBJ2-7; D is unclear. V shed 4 bases and J shed 2 bases, with 9 bases lying between them. CDR1 is SGHTA and CDR2 is FQGNSA in the germline V gene. The CDR3 covers 13 residues. The CDR3 DNA reads as TGTGCCAGCAGCTCCTCTATTGCCTACGAGCAGTACTTC. It translates to CASSSSIAYEQYF.

V and J are TRBV7-9 and TRBJ1-2; the D gene is possibly TRBD1 (5 bases). The V gene lost 4 bases and the J gene lost 5 bases, with 20 bases spanning the gap. The CDR3 is 16 amino acids. Germline V gene lookup returns CDR1 SEHNR and CDR2 FQNEAQ (reference sequence). The CDR3 protein is CASSYPPLGTVYGYTF. The CDR3, as DNA: TGTGCCAGCAGCTACCCCCCCCTTGGGACTGTTTATGGCTACACCTTC.

The chain has TRBV29-1 and TRBJ1-1; perhaps TRBD1 as D (5 bases). In germline, CDR1 is SQVTM, CDR2 ANQGSEA. Trimming removed 7 bases at V and 3 bases at J, with 12 bases between. The CDR3 has 12 amino acids. The CDR3 loop is CSAIAGHTEAFF. For the CDR3, the DNA is TGCAGCGCCATAGCAGGGCACACTGAAGCTTTCTTT.

Here the CDR3 reads CASSRQGVAEAFF. CDR3 sequence (DNA): TGTGCCAGCAGCCGACAGGGGGTTGCTGAAGCTTTCTTT. The V gene is TRBV9, the J gene TRBJ1-1; 9 nucleotides align to TRBD1. The junction had 4 bases not matched to a gene; V was cut back by 4 bases and J by 6 bases. Germline V CDR1 and CDR2: SGDLS, YYNGEE. This CDR3 is built from 13 residues.

This chain uses TRBV9 with TRBJ1-6, with 9 bases lining up with TRBD1. CDR1 and CDR2 (germline): SGDLS, YYNGEE. The CDR3 runs 15 residues. V gave up 2 bases and J gave up 4 bases; unmatched junction bases: 1. The CDR3 coding sequence is TGTGCCAGCAGCGTCGGACAGGGGTATAATTCACCCCTCCACTTT. Its translation is CASSVGQGYNSPLHF.

This clone was found once. J is TRBJ2-1 and V is TRBV9; 12 bases are a match to TRBD2. Losses at the gene ends were 3 bases for V and 7 bases for J; bases not matched to a gene: 5. The CDR3 consists of 15 residues. The V gene's germline CDR1 is SGDLS and CDR2 YYNGEE. CDR3: CASSDRLAGVNEQFF. The CDR3, as DNA: TGTGCCAGCAGCGACCGACTAGCGGGAGTTAATGAGCAGTTCTTC.

This chain connects TRBV10-3 to TRBJ2-7, with 7 nucleotides matching TRBD1. V lost 6 bases and J lost 8; bases outside the gene matches: 10. Germline CDR1 and CDR2: ENHRY and SYGVKD. The CDR3 totals 13 residues. The CDR3 loop reads CAISESEQGKQYF. The CDR3 DNA is TGTGCCATCAGCGAATCTGAACAGGGGAAGCAGTACTTC.

The chain combines TRBV13 with TRBJ2-2, with D perhaps TRBD1 (6 bases). Trimming stripped 5 bases from V and 5 bases from J, with 15 bases between. The CDR3 covers 15 residues. Germline V gene data show CDR1 as PRHDT and CDR2 as FYEKMQ (reference sequence). The CDR3 is CASSRTGLFTGELFF. In DNA, the CDR3 is TGTGCCAGCAGCCGAACAGGGCTGTTTACCGGGGAGCTGTTTTTT. The whole variable domain, remainder taken from reference TRBV13 and TRBJ2-2, is AAGVIQSPRHLIKEKRETATLKCYPIPRHDTVYWYQQGPGQDPQFLISFYEKMQSDKGSIPDRFSAQQFSDYHSELNMSSLELGDSALYFCASSRTGLFTGELFFGEGSRLTVL.

The rearrangement joins TRBV18 to TRBJ2-7; 7 nucleotides align to TRBD2. This CDR3 is 15 amino acids long. Trimming took 3 bases from V and 5 from J; bases not matched to a gene: 10. Germline V gene lookup returns CDR1 KGHSH and CDR2 LQKENI. Here the CDR3 reads CASSPLGTGGHEQYF. CDR3 bases: TGTGCCAGCTCACCCCTTGGGACGGGAGGACACGAGCAGTACTTC.

The rearrangement links TRBV29-1 to TRBJ1-4; 8 bases map to TRBD1. The V and J ends lost 5 bases and 2 bases, in that order; junction bases with no gene match: 7. The CDR3 length is 15 residues. Germline lookup yields CDR1 SQVTM and CDR2 ANQGSEA. This CDR3 is CSVRARTGTNEKLFF. In DNA form, the CDR3 reads TGCAGCGTTAGGGCCCGGACAGGGACTAATGAAAAACTGTTTTTT.

This chain joins TRBV7-9 and TRBJ1-4; TRBD1 matches at 8 bases. The CDR3 consists of 15 residues. The ends lost 5 bases at V and 8 bases at J; junction bases unmatched: 10. The germline V gene has CDR1 SEHNR and CDR2 FQNEAQ (reference sequence). In DNA form, the CDR3 reads TGTGCCAGCAGCCCGCCGGCAGGGGGCATCGAAAAACTGTTTTTT. This translates into CASSPPAGGIEKLFF.

This clone turned up a few times. The chain combines TRBV5-1 with TRBJ1-4; 9 bases fit TRBD1. The CDR3 runs to 16 residues. J lost 5 bases, V lost 4 bases, and 9 bases had no gene match. CDR1 and CDR2 from the germline V gene are SGHRS and YFSETQ. CDR3 residues: CASSGLGGQGNEKLFF. The CDR3 DNA reads TGCGCCAGCAGCGGGCTTGGAGGACAGGGGAATGAAAAACTGTTTTTT.

This sequence joins TRBV12-2 and TRBJ1-3; TRBD1 was called by the table and not checked on the DNA. TRBV12-2 is a pseudogene locus. The CDR3 covers 13 residues. This CDR3 reads CASRPGQWRTIYF. CDR3 sequence (DNA): TGTGCAAGTCGCCCTGGACAGTGGAGAACCATATATTTT.

The sample holds a few counts of this clone. The CDR3, as DNA: TGTGCCAGCAGCCAAGTAAGCGGGACCTTCTCTGGGGCCAACGTCCTGACTTTC. The encoded protein is CASSQVSGTFSGANVLTF. The V and J genes are TRBV4-2 and TRBJ2-6; 7 bases fit TRBD2. The CDR3 extends over 18 amino acids. V lost 1 base to trimming and J lost 0 bases; unmatched junction nucleotides: 6. Germline loops: CDR1 LGHNA, CDR2 YNFKEQ.

The chain uses TRBV2 and TRBJ1-3, with D maybe TRBD1 (6 bases). Between the trimmed V and J ends, which lost 5 bases and 4 bases, there was a span of 21 bases. The CDR3 is made up of 17 amino acids. Germline CDR1 SNHLY, CDR2 FYNNEI. CDR3 bases: TGTGCCAGCAGTCCTTGGGGAACCCGGACAGCAGGAAACACCATATATTTT. It is translated as CASSPWGTRTAGNTIYF.

The V and J genes are TRBV11-2 and TRBJ2-1; TRBD2 is a possible D gene (6 bases). The CDR3 totals 18 residues. V dropped 1 base and J dropped 4 bases, with 20 bases sitting between them. Germline V gene lookup returns CDR1 SGHAT and CDR2 FQNNGV. The chain's CDR3 is CASSLGSAPVGTYNEQFF. DNA for the CDR3: TGTGCCAGCAGCTTAGGGTCTGCGCCGGTGGGGACTTACAATGAGCAGTTCTTC.

The chain combines TRBV13 with TRBJ2-7; D is undetermined. The germline V and J ends were trimmed by 5 bases and 7 bases, with 18 bases remaining between them. CDR1 and CDR2 from the germline V gene are PRHDT and FYEKMQ (reference sequence). The CDR3 runs 14 residues. This chain's CDR3 is CASSAILRVGEQYF. CDR3 coding DNA: TGTGCCAGCAGCGCCATCCTCCGGGTCGGAGAGCAGTACTTC.

This clone was recorded once. The rearrangement uses TRBV28 and TRBJ1-5; D unresolved. The CDR3 sequence is 14 residues long. V was pared by 7 bases and J by 6 bases, with 16 bases between. CDR1 and CDR2 (germline): MDHEN, SYDVKM. The CDR3 DNA reads as TGTGCCAGCATGGGAAGCGGGGAGGGTCAGCCCCAGCATTTT. Translated: CASMGSGEGQPQHF.

The chain combines TRBV6-5 with TRBJ2-5, with TRBD2 as a possible D gene (6 bases). Trimming pared 2 bases from V and 2 bases from J, leaving 6 bases between. Germline assignment: CDR1 MNHEY and CDR2 SVGAGI. This CDR3 comprises 13 residues. The CDR3 spells CASSYGGQETQYF. As DNA, the CDR3 is TGTGCCAGCAGTTACGGGGGGCAAGAGACCCAGTACTTC.

The chain employs TRBV7-9 and TRBJ2-2; 8 bases align to TRBD1. The CDR3 sequence is 15 residues long. The germline V gene encodes CDR1 SEHNR and CDR2 FQNEAQ (reference sequence). V was clipped by 7 bases and J by 7 bases; unmatched bases: 11. CDR3 protein: CASTHGRGRFGELFF. The CDR3 DNA reads TGTGCCAGCACCCACGGCAGGGGGCGGTTCGGGGAGCTGTTTTTT.

This rearrangement joins TRBV9 to TRBJ1-1, with D maybe TRBD1 (6 bases). Trimming pared 4 bases from V and 4 bases from J, leaving 14 bases between. CDR3 size: 14 residues. Germline CDR1 is SGDLS and CDR2 is YYNGEE. The CDR3 loop reads CASSSTGTGTEAFF. The CDR3 DNA follows: TGTGCCAGCAGCTCGACAGGAACGGGCACTGAAGCTTTCTTT. Supplemented by reference TRBV9 and TRBJ1-1, the full variable domain reads DSGVTQTPKHLITATGQRVTLRCSPRSGDLSVYWYQQSLDQGLQFLIQYYNGEERAKGNILERFSAQQFPDLHSELNLSSLELGDSALYFCASSSTGTGTEAFFGQGTRLTVV.

Regarding this clone: Other DNA sequences in this sample translate to the same CDR3. V and J are TRBV4-1 and TRBJ1-2, with D unresolved. Germline loops: CDR1 MGHRA, CDR2 YSYEKL. Trimming shortened V by 1 base and J by 7 bases, and 4 bases separated the two germline ends. The CDR3 runs 11 residues. The CDR3 sequence: CASSQGRGYTF. CDR3 nucleotides: TGCGCCAGCAGCCAAGGTCGTGGCTACACCTTC.

This clone was detected a few times. The genes are TRBV5-1 and TRBJ1-4, with 7 nucleotides matching TRBD1. V lost 4 bases and J lost 8; bases outside the gene matches: 11. The germline V gene has CDR1 SGHRS and CDR2 YFSETQ. The CDR3 runs to 15 residues. The CDR3, as DNA: TGCGCCAGCAGCCCACGGGACAGCAGGGGAGAAAAACTGTTTTTT. Translated: CASSPRDSRGEKLFF.

This chain links TRBV27 with TRBJ2-1; perhaps TRBD1 as D (5 bases). This CDR3 spans 19 amino acids. The V and J ends lost 5 bases and 4 bases respectively, with 27 bases between them. Germline V gene sequence: CDR1 MNHEY, CDR2 SMNVEV (reference sequence). CDR3 in amino acids: CASSILGRERFMGYNEQFF. The DNA of the CDR3 is TGTGCCAGCAGTATCCTCGGCAGGGAAAGGTTCATGGGGTACAATGAGCAGTTCTTC.

The chain carries TRBV7-2 and TRBJ2-6; 8 bases map to TRBD1. V gave up 4 bases and J gave up 0 bases; unmatched junction bases: 5. Germline lookup yields CDR1 SGHTA and CDR2 FQGNSA. This CDR3 is built from 17 residues. CDR3: CASSSTGASSGANVLTF. The CDR3 nucleotides are TGTGCCAGCAGCTCGACAGGGGCGAGCTCTGGGGCCAACGTCCTGACTTTC.

V and J are TRBV6-4 and TRBJ2-3; 7 nucleotides align to TRBD2. Unmatched junction bases numbered 4, after V lost 5 bases and J lost 5 bases. Germline CDR1 reads MRHNA; CDR2 reads SNTAGT. This CDR3 is built from 13 residues. The CDR3 bases are TGTGCCAGCAGTAGGGAGGGCCGAGATACGCAGTATTTT. Amino acids: CASSREGRDTQYF.

V gene TRBV19 combines with J gene TRBJ1-1; the D gene is possibly TRBD1 (5 bases). Germline lookup yields CDR1 LNHDA and CDR2 SQIVND (reference sequence). The CDR3 extends over 14 amino acids. Trimming cost V 6 bases and J 1 base, with 12 bases left between them. This chain's CDR3 is CASSGGRGNTEAFF. As DNA, the CDR3 is TGTGCCAGTAGCGGCGGGAGGGGGAACACTGAAGCTTTCTTT.

This clone was picked up a small number of times. The same CDR3 is also encoded by other DNA sequences in this sample. This chain joins TRBV7-9 and TRBJ2-3, with 7 bases identical to TRBD2. The CDR3 is made up of 16 amino acids. V shed 4 bases and J 3 bases; nucleotides not matched to a gene: 10. Looked up from germline, CDR1 is SEHNR and CDR2 is FQNEAQ (reference sequence). CDR3 coding DNA: TGTGCCAGCAGCTCCCCGACTAGCAGCTTAACAGATACGCAGTATTTT. It specifies CASSSPTSSLTDTQYF. The variable domain in full, with the rest retrieved from reference TRBV7-9 and TRBJ2-3, is DTGVSQNPRHKITKRGQNVTFRCDPISEHNRLYWYRQTLGQGPEFLTYFQNEAQLEKSRLLSDRFSAERPKGSFSTLEIQRTEQGDSAMYLCASSSPTSSLTDTQYFGPGTRLTVL.